The T cell receptor beta chain under discussion was sequenced for a study of blood T cell repertoires in COVID-19 (dated by TCRdb to the early 2020s). In terms of the full investigation: Collaborator samples came from the United States, Italy and Spain and covered acute and convalescent phases of COVID-19. Subjects who had been exposed to COVID-19, were actively infected with it, or had recovered from it provided the deeply sampled blood TCRbeta repertoires that made up the dataset. Samples were obtained from the ongoing ImmuneRACE study (first 160 participants) and from roughly 1,300 subjects provided by 6 global collaborators. The prospective study material was composed of cDNA or gDNA derived from T cells, B-cell-depleted T cells, or PBMCs. The repertoires were released in a freely available public database meant as a resource for research on the immune response to SARS-CoV-2. Where available, HLA class I and class II types were taken from metadata supplied by the sample provider and were not determined by assay-based typing. Sample metadata almost always included a de-identified subject ID, COVID-19 status, age in years and sex. The paper's findings and limits, for the study overall: The quantity of clinical and demographic metadata differed by source and by participant and was supplied without curation.

From the cysteine through the phenylalanine, the CDR3 covers 16 amino acids. Just the 48-base CDR3 DNA is kept, in frame starting at base 1. V is trimmed back by 0 bases and J by 5 bases, and the junction contains 6 bases that no gene match accounts for. Reading the germline V gene gives CDR1 SGDLS and CDR2 YYNGEE. Remarks on this clone: What antigen it recognizes has not been identified. The sample holds no much larger clone one base away, and base qualities are not on file.

The immunoSEQ Assay, a bias-controlled multiplex PCR, was used to amplify TCRbeta CDR3 regions from genomic DNA. Concerning the study's data processing: The number of nucleated cells in each sample was estimated by amplification of reference gene primers within the assay. To quantify the absolute abundance of each unique TCRbeta CDR3 rearrangement, sequence reads were collapsed and filtered. For each sample, productive Simpson clonality was calculated as the square root of Simpson's diversity index across productive rearrangements. TCRdb re-hosts the immuneACCESS table, in-frame sequences only. Its copies lack some clones; in the studies checked, an unresolved V gene accounts for under half of them, and the cause for the rest is not known. V, J and clone size are taken as reported in that table, and D and trimming were inferred from the DNA itself. The sample table lists roughly 200,000 clones, approximately 85% of them with a count of one. The ten largest account for 9.5% to 12% of the sample.

Each collaborating institution followed its own protocols to collect whole blood in K2EDTA tubes. Collaborator samples were shipped for TCRbeta analysis as frozen whole blood, isolated PBMCs, or DNA extracted from either sample type. The sample was peripheral blood. The rearranged segments are TRBV9 and TRBJ2-2, with 8 central nucleotides matching TRBD2. The origin of this receptor is a human donor with active or convalescent COVID-19. The donor label of this sample is uncertain. This receptor carries the CDR3 CASSVVAGGGTGELFF. The nucleotides read TGTGCCAGCAGCGTAGTTGCGGGAGGTGGAACCGGGGAGCTGTTTTTT.